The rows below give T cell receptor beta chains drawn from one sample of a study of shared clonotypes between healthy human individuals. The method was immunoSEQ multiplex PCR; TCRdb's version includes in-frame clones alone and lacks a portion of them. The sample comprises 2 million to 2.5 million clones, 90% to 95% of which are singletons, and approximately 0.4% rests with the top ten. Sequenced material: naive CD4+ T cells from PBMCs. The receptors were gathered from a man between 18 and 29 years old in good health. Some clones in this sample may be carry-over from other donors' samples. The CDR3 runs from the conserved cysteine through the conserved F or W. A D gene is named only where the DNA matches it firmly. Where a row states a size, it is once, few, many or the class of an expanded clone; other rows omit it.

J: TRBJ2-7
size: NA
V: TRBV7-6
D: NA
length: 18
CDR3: CASSLSSVFGDRTYEQYF
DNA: TGTGCCAGCAGCTTATCTAGTGTCTTTGGAGACAGGACCTACGAGCAGTACTTC

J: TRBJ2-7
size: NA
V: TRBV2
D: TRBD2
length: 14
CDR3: CASSELRENAEQYF
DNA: TGTGCCAGCAGTGAATTGCGGGAGAACGCCGAGCAGTACTTC

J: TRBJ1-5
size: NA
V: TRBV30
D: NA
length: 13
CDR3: CAWSGGLGQPQHF
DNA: TGTGCCTGGAGCGGGGGGCTTGGACAGCCCCAGCATTTT

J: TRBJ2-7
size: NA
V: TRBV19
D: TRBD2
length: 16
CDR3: CASSPRGRGPSYEQYF
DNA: TGTGCCAGTAGTCCCCGAGGGAGGGGTCCAAGCTACGAGCAGTACTTC

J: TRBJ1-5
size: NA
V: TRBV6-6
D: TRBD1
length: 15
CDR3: CASSTGTGGHQPQHF
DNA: TGTGCCAGCAGTACCGGGACAGGGGGACATCAGCCCCAGCATTTT

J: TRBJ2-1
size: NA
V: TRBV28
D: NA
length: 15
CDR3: CASHRRFGRHNEQFF
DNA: TGTGCCAGCCATCGCCGTTTTGGGCGTCACAATGAGCAGTTCTTC

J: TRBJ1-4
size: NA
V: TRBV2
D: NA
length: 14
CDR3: CASSPEAPNEKLFF
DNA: TGTGCCAGCTCCCCGGAAGCGCCTAATGAAAAACTGTTTTTT

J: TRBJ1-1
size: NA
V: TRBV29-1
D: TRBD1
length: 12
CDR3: CSVGGTVGEAFF
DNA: TGCAGCGTTGGCGGGACAGTCGGGGAAGCTTTCTTT

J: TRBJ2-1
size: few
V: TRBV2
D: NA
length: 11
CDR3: CASSSYNEQFF
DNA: TGTGCCAGCAGCTCATACAATGAGCAGTTCTTC

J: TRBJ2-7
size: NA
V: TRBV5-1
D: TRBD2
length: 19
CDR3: CASSLETSGRAGVPYEQYF
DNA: TGCGCCAGCAGCTTGGAGACTAGCGGGAGGGCCGGAGTCCCCTACGAGCAGTACTTC

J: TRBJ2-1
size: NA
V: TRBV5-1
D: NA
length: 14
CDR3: CASSFGGVDDEQFF
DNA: TGCGCCAGCAGCTTTGGGGGAGTTGACGATGAGCAGTTCTTC

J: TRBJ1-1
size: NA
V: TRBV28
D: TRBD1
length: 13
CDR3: CASSPGGTGGTFF
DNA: TGTGCCAGCAGCCCCGGGGGGACAGGCGGGACTTTCTTT

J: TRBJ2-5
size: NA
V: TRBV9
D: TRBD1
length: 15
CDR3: CASSAPGTGRETQYF
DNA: TGTGCCAGCAGCGCGCCGGGGACAGGCCGGGAGACCCAGTACTTC

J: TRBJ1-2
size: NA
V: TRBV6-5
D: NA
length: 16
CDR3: CASSYSAGGQNYGYTF
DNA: TGTGCCAGCAGTTACTCGGCCGGTGGGCAGAACTATGGCTACACCTTC

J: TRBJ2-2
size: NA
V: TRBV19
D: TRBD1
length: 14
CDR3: CASSTQGRTGELFF
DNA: TGTGCCAGTAGTACACAGGGGCGGACCGGGGAGCTGTTTTTT

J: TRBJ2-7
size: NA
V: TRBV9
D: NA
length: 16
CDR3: CASSPRGRVDYYEQYF
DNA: TGTGCCAGCAGCCCCCGCGGGCGGGTGGATTATTACGAGCAGTACTTC

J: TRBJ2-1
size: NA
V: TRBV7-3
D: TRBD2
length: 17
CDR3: CASSLMGGRVTYNEQFF
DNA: TGTGCCAGCAGCTTAATGGGCGGGAGGGTAACCTACAATGAGCAGTTCTTC

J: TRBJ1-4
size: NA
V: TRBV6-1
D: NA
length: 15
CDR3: CASSEEGLTNEKLFF
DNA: TGTGCCAGCAGTGAGGAGGGGTTAACTAATGAAAAACTGTTTTTT

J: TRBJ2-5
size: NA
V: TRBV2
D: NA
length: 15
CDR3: CASSEGLASQETQYF
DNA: TGTGCCAGCAGTGAGGGGCTAGCGAGCCAAGAGACCCAGTACTTC

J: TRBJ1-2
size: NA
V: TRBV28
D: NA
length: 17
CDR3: CASSSRRWGGADYGYTF
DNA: TGTGCCAGCAGTTCCCGACGGTGGGGGGGCGCGGACTATGGCTACACCTTC

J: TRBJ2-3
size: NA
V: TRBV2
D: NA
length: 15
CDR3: CASSEQRASTDTQYF
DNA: TGTGCCAGCAGTGAACAGAGGGCAAGCACAGATACGCAGTATTTT

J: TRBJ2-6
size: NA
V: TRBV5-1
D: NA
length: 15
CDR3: CASSLNGAGANVLTF
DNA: TGCGCCAGCAGCTTGAATGGAGCTGGGGCCAACGTCCTGACTTTC

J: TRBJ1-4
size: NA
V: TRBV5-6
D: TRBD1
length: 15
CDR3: CASSDRGGVDEKLFF
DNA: TGTGCCAGCAGCGACAGGGGAGGAGTGGATGAAAAACTGTTTTTT

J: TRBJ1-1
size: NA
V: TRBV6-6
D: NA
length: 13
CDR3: CASRWEGDTEAFF
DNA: TGTGCCAGCCGCTGGGAAGGGGACACTGAAGCTTTCTTT

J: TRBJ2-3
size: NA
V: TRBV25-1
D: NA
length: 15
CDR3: CASSSRTGWADTQYF
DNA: TGTGCCAGCAGTTCCCGGACTGGGTGGGCAGATACGCAGTATTTT

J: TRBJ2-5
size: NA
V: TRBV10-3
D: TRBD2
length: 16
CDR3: CAISDRLAGSKETQYF
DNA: TGTGCCATCAGTGATCGGCTAGCGGGCTCGAAAGAGACCCAGTACTTC

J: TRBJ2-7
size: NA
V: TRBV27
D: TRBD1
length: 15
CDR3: CASRPGTGRTYEQYF
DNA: TGTGCCAGCCGGCCGGGGACAGGGAGGACCTACGAGCAGTACTTC

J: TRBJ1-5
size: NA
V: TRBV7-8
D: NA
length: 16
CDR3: CASSLRTALDHQPQHF
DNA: TGTGCCAGCAGCTTAAGGACAGCACTAGATCATCAGCCCCAGCATTTT

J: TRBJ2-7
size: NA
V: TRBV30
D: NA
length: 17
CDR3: CAWSAGSGHPENYEQYF
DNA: TGTGCCTGGAGTGCCGGCTCCGGACACCCCGAAAACTACGAGCAGTACTTC

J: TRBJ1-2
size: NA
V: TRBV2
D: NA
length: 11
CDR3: CASSDGYGYTF
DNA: TGTGCCAGCAGTGATGGCTATGGCTACACCTTC

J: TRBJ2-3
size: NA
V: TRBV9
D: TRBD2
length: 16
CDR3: CASSVGLAIITDTQYF
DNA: TGTGCCAGCAGCGTAGGACTAGCGATCATCACAGATACGCAGTATTTT

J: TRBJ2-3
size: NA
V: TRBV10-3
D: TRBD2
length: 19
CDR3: CAIRARLAGAGPRTDTQYF
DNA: TGTGCCATCAGAGCGAGACTAGCGGGAGCAGGCCCCCGCACAGATACGCAGTATTTT

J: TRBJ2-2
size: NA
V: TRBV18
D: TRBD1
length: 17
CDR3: CASSPTGRQQGTGELFF
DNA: TGTGCCAGCTCCCCGACAGGGCGACAACAGGGCACCGGGGAGCTGTTTTTT

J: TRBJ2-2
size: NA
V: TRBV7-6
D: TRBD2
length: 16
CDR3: CASRPAAGGPNGELFF
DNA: TGTGCCAGCCGCCCGGCGGCGGGAGGGCCTAACGGGGAGCTGTTTTTT

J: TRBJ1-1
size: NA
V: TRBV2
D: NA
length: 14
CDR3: CASSRLTTDGEAFF
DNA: TGTGCCAGCAGCAGATTGACGACAGATGGTGAAGCTTTCTTT

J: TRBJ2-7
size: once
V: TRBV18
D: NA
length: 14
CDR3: CASSPLALTYEQYF
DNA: TGTGCCAGCTCACCACTTGCCCTTACCTACGAGCAGTACTTC

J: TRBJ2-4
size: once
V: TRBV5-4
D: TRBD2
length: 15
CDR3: CASSLEVAGEGIQYF
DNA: TGTGCCAGCAGCTTGGAAGTAGCGGGAGAGGGCATTCAGTACTTC

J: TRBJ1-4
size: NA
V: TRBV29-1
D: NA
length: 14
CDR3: CSADGGRTNEKLFF
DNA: TGCAGCGCCGACGGGGGGCGGACTAATGAAAAACTGTTTTTT

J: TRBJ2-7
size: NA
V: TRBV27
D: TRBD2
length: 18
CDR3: CASTHFSGGPGSSYEQYF
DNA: TGTGCCAGCACCCACTTTTCGGGAGGGCCAGGCAGCTCCTACGAGCAGTACTTC

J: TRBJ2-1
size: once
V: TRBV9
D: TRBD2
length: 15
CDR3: CASSIPGTSIYEQFF
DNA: TGTGCCAGCAGCATCCCCGGGACTAGTATCTATGAGCAGTTCTTC